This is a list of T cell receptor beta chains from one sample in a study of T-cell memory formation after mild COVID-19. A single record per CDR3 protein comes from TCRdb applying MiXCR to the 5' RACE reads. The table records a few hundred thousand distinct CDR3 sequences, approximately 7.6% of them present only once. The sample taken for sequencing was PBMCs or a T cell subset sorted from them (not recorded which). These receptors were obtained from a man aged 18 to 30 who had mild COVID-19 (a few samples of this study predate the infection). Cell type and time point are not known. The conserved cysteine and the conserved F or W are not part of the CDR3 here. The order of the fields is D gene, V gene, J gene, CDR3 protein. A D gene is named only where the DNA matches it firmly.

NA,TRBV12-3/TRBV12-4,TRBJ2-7,ASSYPDITYEQY
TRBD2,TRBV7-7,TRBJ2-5,ASSLGLAGATQY
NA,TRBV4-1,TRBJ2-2,ASSLRSSGELF
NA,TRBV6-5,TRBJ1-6,ASRRRGKTSTNSPLH
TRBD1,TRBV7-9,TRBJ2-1,ASSSLAGTVSEQF
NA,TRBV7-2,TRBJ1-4,ASSLAPQRATNEKLF
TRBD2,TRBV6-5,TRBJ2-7,ASKTSANSYEQY
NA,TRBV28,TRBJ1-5,ASNPTLQPQH
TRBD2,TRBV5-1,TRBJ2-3,ASSSPAGGLTTDTQY
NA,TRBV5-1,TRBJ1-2,ASSSDGRVGYT
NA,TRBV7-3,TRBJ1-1,ASSLIQGTEAF
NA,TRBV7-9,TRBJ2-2,ASSLGRIGGPGELF
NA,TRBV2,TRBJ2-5,ASSVGEETQY
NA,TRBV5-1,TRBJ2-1,ASSLVGGPYNEQF
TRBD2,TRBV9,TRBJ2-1,ASSARGTTLRYYNEQF
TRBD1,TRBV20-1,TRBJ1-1,SARSPQGADTEAF
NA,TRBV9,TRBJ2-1,ASSVEEEGSPYNEQF
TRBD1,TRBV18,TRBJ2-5,ASSPPTGGETQY
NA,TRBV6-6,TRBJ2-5,ASRQETQY
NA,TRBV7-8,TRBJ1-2,ASTLLQGPSYGYT
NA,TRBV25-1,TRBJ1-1,ASQTGGSMNTEAF
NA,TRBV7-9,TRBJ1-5,ASSPGETMLQPQH
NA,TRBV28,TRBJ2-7,ASSTQGPFGQY
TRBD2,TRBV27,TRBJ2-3,ASSYLSGAGADTQY
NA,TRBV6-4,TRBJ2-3,ASSPMGGTDTQY
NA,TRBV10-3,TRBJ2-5,AMRGDRQETQY
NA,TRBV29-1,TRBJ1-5,SVGLAGLGQPQH